This passage covers 2 T cell receptor beta chains from one sample sequenced in a study of post-analysis software for immune sequencing data. The antigens of these receptors remain unknown. General observations from the study: TRBV5-6, TRBV5-1 and TRBV20-1 were among four to six TRBV segments more frequent in patients than controls.

cDNA libraries for TCR beta contained unique molecular identifiers. TCRdb reanalysed the PCR reads using MiXCR and keeps one entry per CDR3 protein. The sample holds a few hundred thousand distinct CDR3 sequences, 36% seen once. Sequencing was performed on blood. These receptors originate from a girl aged 5-17 years with multiple sclerosis.

Only a few counts were recorded for this clonotype. The V call is TRBV29-1, the J call TRBJ2-3; D is possibly TRBD2 (6 bases). Trimming removed 6 bases from V and 4 bases from J, with 11 bases in between. Germline loops: CDR1 SQVTM, CDR2 ANQGSEA. The CDR3 contains 12 residues. Written as DNA, the CDR3 is TGCAGCGTCCTCGGGGGAGCAGATACGCAGTATTTT. Translated: CSVLGGADTQYF.

This CDR3 reads CASSFGRETQYF. DNA for the CDR3: TGTGCCAGCAGTTTTGGGAGAGAGACCCAGTACTTC. The genes are TRBV7-2 and TRBJ2-5, with D possibly matching TRBD2 (5 bases). The CDR3 extends over 12 amino acids. Germline CDR1 is SGHTA and CDR2 is FQGNSA. The ends were cut back, 6 bases at V and 4 bases at J, with 9 bases in the middle. Full variable domain (outside the CDR3, taken from reference TRBV7-2 and TRBJ2-5): GAGVSQSPSNKVTEKGKDVELRCDPISGHTALYWYRQSLGQGLEFLIYFQGNSAPDKSGLPSDRFSAERTGGSVSTLTIQRTQQEDSAVYLCASSFGRETQYFGPGTRLLVL.